This TCR beta chain was captured in a study of blood T cell repertoires in COVID-19. Overall study: From T cells, B-cell-depleted T cells, or PBMCs came the material, which was cDNA or gDNA.

This table comes from immunoSEQ multiplex PCR, and its TCRdb copy is limited to in-frame clones, with some not included. The data contain about 210,000 clones, 75% to 90% of them singletons. The CDR3 totals 14 residues. Trimming took off 5 bases at V and 2 bases at J, with 12 bases between the two ends. CDR1 and CDR2 (germline): SEHNR, FQNEAQ (reference sequence). Which cohort a participant joined came from the clinical history participants gave. Each recovered donor of Cohort 3 presented with two negative PCRs, clearance, or symptom resolution. Sequenced sample: PBMCs or T cells enriched from blood (not recorded which). This TCR came from a man aged 35 to 55 who had recovered from COVID-19. J is TRBJ2-5 and V is TRBV7-9; D might be TRBD1 (6 bases). Here the CDR3 reads CASSEDRTQETQYF. As DNA, the CDR3 is TGTGCCAGCAGCGAAGACAGGACTCAAGAGACCCAGTACTTC.